This TCR beta chain was identified in a study of immune cell composition in non-small cell lung cancer. Whole-study context: Most cases were lung adenocarcinoma or squamous cell carcinoma. Study-level results: Clones >0.5% enriched in tumour were rarer in adenocarcinoma (around 33%) than squamous (about 80%).

Normal lung was taken at the farthest possible site, at least 3 cm from tumour. Clones were read by immunoSEQ multiplex PCR, and TCRdb kept only the in-frame ones, dropping some. The sample holds 1,500 to 2,500 clones, about 80% seen once. CDR1 is SGHTA and CDR2 is FQGNSA in the germline V gene. Between the trimmed V and J ends, which lost 5 bases and 0 bases, there was a span of 15 bases. This CDR3 spans 16 amino acids. A note on this clone: The target antigen is unknown. Other nucleotide sequences from this sample produce the same CDR3.

The TCR was taken from a human donor with non-small cell lung cancer. Sample: non-adjacent lung tissue. The chain employs TRBV7-2 and TRBJ2-3, with D perhaps TRBD1 (6 bases). CDR3 bases: TGTGCCAGCAGCCTCCTAGGGGGTGATAGCACAGATACGCAGTATTTT. Its translation: CASSLLGGDSTDTQYF.